The 15 T cell receptor beta chains given below trace back to one sample, sequenced in a study of blood T cells in healthy people across ages. Using a J-beta primer mix together with a sample-barcoded 5' primer, a second PCR was run for roughly 6 to 12 cycles. Each CDR3 protein is one row after TCRdb ran MiXCR on the 5' RACE reads. The table shows approximately 1.5 million distinct CDR3 sequences, with about 35% occurring only once. The sample consisted of blood. Every receptor here comes from a woman between 25 and 40 years old in good health.

V is TRBV12-3 or TRBV12-4 and J is TRBJ1-5, with D unresolved. V gave up 1 base and J gave up 6 bases, with 10 bases separating them. CDR3 length equals 14 residues. The CDR3 here is CASSLGGRRQPQHF. The CDR3 nucleotides read TGTGCCAGCAGTTTAGGCGGGAGGCGTCAGCCCCAGCATTTT.

CDR3 coding DNA: TGCGCCAGCAGCTCCGGGACAGGGGCTACTACTAACTATGGCTACACCTTC. It specifies CASSSGTGATTNYGYTF. The J gene is TRBJ1-2, the V gene TRBV5-1, with TRBD1 matching over 10 bases. Germline CDR1 reads SGHRS; CDR2 reads YFSETQ. This CDR3 spans 17 amino acids. Trimming cost V 3 bases and J 0 bases; bases outside gene matches: 8.

The V call is TRBV15, the J call TRBJ2-7; D is perhaps TRBD2 (6 bases). CDR3 length equals 15 residues. V lost 1 base and J 1 base, leaving 11 bases between the germline ends. Germline V CDR1 and CDR2: LNHNV, YYDKDF (reference sequence). CDR3 bases: TGTGCCACCAGCAGAGTCACGGGAGATTCCTACGAGCAGTACTTC. This codes for CATSRVTGDSYEQYF.

This clonotype has only a few counts. CDR3 DNA: TGCAGTGCTAGAGGGCAGGGACTCGGGGTCACTGAAGCTTTCTTT. It codes for CSARGQGLGVTEAFF. The genes are TRBV20-1 and TRBJ1-1; possible D gene TRBD1, 5 bases. V shed 1 base and J shed 4 bases, with 16 bases lying between them. The length of the CDR3 is 15 residues. From germline, CDR1 is DFQATT and CDR2 SNEGSKA (reference sequence).

This chain links TRBV20-1 with TRBJ1-1; 9 nucleotides match TRBD1. CDR1 and CDR2 (germline): DFQATT, SNEGSKA (reference sequence). J was trimmed by 10 bases and V by 7 bases; bases with no gene match: 10. The CDR3 has 12 residues. The CDR3 protein is CSGWTGALTAFF. CDR3 DNA: TGCAGTGGATGGACAGGGGCACTGACAGCTTTCTTT.

This clonotype has more than one count but fewer than ten. CDR3 sequence reads: CASSAGRTYNEQFF. The CDR3 DNA is TGTGCCAGCAGTGCGGGACGGACCTACAATGAGCAGTTCTTC. The chain joins TRBV6-1 to TRBJ2-1; D assignment may be TRBD1 or TRBD2 (5 bases each). The V end was cut by 4 bases, the J end by 2 bases, with 9 bases between. Germline V gives CDR1 MNHNS, CDR2 SASEGT. This CDR3 region has 14 residues.

This clonotype was observed a handful of times. This rearrangement joins TRBV4-1 to TRBJ1-1; maybe TRBD1 (5 bases). Germline V gene sequence: CDR1 MGHRA, CDR2 YSYEKL. V lost 8 bases, J lost 5 bases, and 18 bases lay in between. The CDR3 consists of 14 residues. DNA of the CDR3: TGCGCCAGCCGGCGGTGGGGGGGGGATACTGAAGCTTTCTTT. This encodes CASRRWGGDTEAFF.

V gene TRBV5-4 combines with J gene TRBJ2-3; 7 bases align to TRBD2. V lost 1 base and J lost 6; bases outside the gene matches: 8. The CDR3 sequence is 15 residues long. The V gene's germline CDR1 is SGHNT and CDR2 YYREEE (reference sequence). In DNA form, the CDR3 reads TGTGCCAGCAGCTTGCCGGGACTAAGGACCGATACGCAGTATTTT. Amino acid sequence: CASSLPGLRTDTQYF.

The V gene is TRBV20-1, the J gene TRBJ1-4, with D maybe TRBD1 (6 bases). The V gene's germline CDR1 is DFQATT and CDR2 SNEGSKA (reference sequence). Trimming took 0 bases from V and 0 from J, leaving 11 bases between them. CDR3 length: 16 residues. The DNA of the CDR3 is TGCAGTGCTAGAGATACGAGGGGGGCAACTAATGAAAAACTGTTTTTT. Translating gives CSARDTRGATNEKLFF.

This clonotype showed up just a few times. The CDR3 coding sequence is TGTGCCAGCAGCGTGGTTCGGGCAGACCAGTTCTTC. Translation: CASSVVRADQFF. The chain uses TRBV2 and TRBJ2-1; D unresolved. The CDR3 consists of 12 residues. Looked up from germline, CDR1 is SNHLY and CDR2 is FYNNEI. V was shortened by 6 bases and J by 13 bases, with 16 bases between the two germline ends.

This clonotype appeared a few times. The V call is TRBV5-1, the J call TRBJ2-1; 9 nucleotides agree with TRBD1. This CDR3 region has 15 residues. V lost 4 bases and J lost 12; bases outside the gene matches: 14. Germline V gene sequence: CDR1 SGHRS, CDR2 YFSETQ. The CDR3 spells CASSPGTGFDTAQFF. For the CDR3, the DNA is TGCGCCAGCAGCCCCGGGACAGGGTTCGATACGGCGCAGTTCTTC.

This clonotype has just a few counts. The chain is built from TRBV20-1 and TRBJ2-3, with TRBD2 as a possible D gene (6 bases). The CDR3 runs to 18 residues. Germline V gene data show CDR1 as DFQATT and CDR2 as SNEGSKA (reference sequence). Trimming left V 3 bases short and J 2 bases short, with 24 bases between. CDR3 DNA: TGCAGTGCTAGCTACATGGCTAGCGCCTTGGTGGTCACAGATACGCAGTATTTT. This codes for CSASYMASALVVTDTQYF.

This clonotype was counted between two and nine times. The rearrangement uses TRBV5-6 and TRBJ2-1, with D possibly matching TRBD1 (6 bases). V was shortened by 4 bases and J by 0 bases, with 14 bases between the two germline ends. The CDR3 consists of 16 residues. The germline V gene has CDR1 SGHDT and CDR2 YYEEEE. For the CDR3, the DNA is TGTGCCAGCAGCCCGGCAGGGGCTAGCTCCTACAATGAGCAGTTCTTC. Translated: CASSPAGASSYNEQFF.

This clonotype was observed a handful of times. J is TRBJ2-1 and V is TRBV20-1; unclear D gene. There are 11 residues in the CDR3. Germline CDR1 reads DFQATT; CDR2 reads SNEGSKA (reference sequence). V lost 5 bases, J lost 4 bases, and 6 bases lay in between. CDR3 in amino acids: CSAVGYNEQFF. CDR3 sequence (DNA): TGCAGTGCTGTGGGATACAATGAGCAGTTCTTC.

This clonotype showed up many times. The rearrangement links TRBV20-1 to TRBJ2-1; possible D gene TRBD1, 6 bases. Trimming removed 6 bases at V and 3 bases at J, with 15 bases between. The CDR3 extends over 14 amino acids. From germline, CDR1 is DFQATT and CDR2 SNEGSKA (reference sequence). In DNA form, the CDR3 reads TGCAGTGCACGAGACAGGTCACACTACAATGAGCAGTTCTTC. Translating gives CSARDRSHYNEQFF.